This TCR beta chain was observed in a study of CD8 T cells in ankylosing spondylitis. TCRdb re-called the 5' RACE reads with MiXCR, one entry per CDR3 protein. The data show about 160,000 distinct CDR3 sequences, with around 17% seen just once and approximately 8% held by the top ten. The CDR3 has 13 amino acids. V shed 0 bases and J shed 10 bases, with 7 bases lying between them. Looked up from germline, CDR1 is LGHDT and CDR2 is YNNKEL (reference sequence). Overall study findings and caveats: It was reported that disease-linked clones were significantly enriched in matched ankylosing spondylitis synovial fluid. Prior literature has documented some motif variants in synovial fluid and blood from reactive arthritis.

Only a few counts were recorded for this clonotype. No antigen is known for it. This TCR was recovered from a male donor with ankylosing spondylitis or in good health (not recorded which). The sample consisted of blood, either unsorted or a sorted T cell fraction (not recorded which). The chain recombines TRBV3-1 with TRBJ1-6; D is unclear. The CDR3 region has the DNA TGTGCCAGCAGCCAAGATCTTCGGTCACCCCTCCACTTT. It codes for CASSQDLRSPLHF.